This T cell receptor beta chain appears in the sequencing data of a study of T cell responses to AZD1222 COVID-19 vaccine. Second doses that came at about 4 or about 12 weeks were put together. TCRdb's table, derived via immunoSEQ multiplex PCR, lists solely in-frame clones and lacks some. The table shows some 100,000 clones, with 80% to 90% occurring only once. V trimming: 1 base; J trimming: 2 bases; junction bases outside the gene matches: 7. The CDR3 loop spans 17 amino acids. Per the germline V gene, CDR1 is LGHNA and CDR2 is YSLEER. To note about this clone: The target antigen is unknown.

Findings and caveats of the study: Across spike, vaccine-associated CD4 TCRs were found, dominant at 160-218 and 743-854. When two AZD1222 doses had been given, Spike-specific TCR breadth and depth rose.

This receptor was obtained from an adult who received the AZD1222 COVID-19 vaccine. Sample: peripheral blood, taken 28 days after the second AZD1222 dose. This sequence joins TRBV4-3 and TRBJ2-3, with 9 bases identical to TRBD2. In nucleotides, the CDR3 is TGCGCCAGCAGCCAAGGTCCTCCTAGCGGGGTCACAGATACGCAGTATTTT. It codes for CASSQGPPSGVTDTQYF.